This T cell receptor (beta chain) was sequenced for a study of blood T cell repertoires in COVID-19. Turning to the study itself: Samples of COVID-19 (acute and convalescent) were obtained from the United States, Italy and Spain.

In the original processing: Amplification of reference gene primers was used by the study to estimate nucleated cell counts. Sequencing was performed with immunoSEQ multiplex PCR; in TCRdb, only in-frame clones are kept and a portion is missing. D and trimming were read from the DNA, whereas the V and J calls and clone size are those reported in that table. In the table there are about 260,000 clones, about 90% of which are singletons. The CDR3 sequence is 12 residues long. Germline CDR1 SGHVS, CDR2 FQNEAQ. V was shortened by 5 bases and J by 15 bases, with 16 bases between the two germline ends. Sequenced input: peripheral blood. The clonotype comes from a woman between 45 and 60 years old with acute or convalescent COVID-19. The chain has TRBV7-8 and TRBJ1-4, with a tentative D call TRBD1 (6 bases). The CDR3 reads CASSQLQGLLFF. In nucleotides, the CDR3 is TGTGCCAGCAGCCAGCTACAGGGTCTTTTGTTTTTT.